This entry lists 18 T cell receptor beta chains sequenced from one sample in a study of T-cell reconstitution after alpha-beta-depleted transplantation in children. TCRbeta library construction was performed incorporating unique molecular identifiers. Using its own MiXCR run on the PCR reads, TCRdb lists one record per CDR3 protein. The sample lists about a million distinct CDR3 sequences, about 29% occurring once. Sequenced material: PBMCs, mostly from graft donor cells, taken 360 days after TCRalphabeta/CD19-depleted stem cell transplant. The receptor source for this set is a boy in the first two years of life who had a stem cell transplant for SCID, so the T cells may come from the graft donor.

This clonotype was seen only a few times. This chain joins TRBV3-1 and TRBJ2-2, with D possibly TRBD2 on 5 matching bases. The length of the CDR3 is 13 residues. Per germline, CDR1 LGHDT and CDR2 YNNKEL (reference sequence). V lost 4 bases, J lost 7 bases, and 10 bases lay in between. The CDR3 DNA reads TGTGCCAGCAGCCTTCCAACTAGCGGGGAGCTGTTTTTT. Amino acids: CASSLPTSGELFF.

The chain employs TRBV27 and TRBJ2-3; 8 nucleotides agree with TRBD1. With 6 bases clipped from V and 1 base from J, the junction kept 18 bases outside the gene matches. The germline CDR1 and CDR2 sequences are MNHEY and SMNVEV (reference sequence). The CDR3 is 19 residues long. The CDR3 loop is CASSHLRTGNVGGTDTQYF. In nucleotides, the CDR3 is TGTGCCAGCAGCCACCTCAGGACAGGGAACGTAGGGGGCACAGATACGCAGTATTTT.

Only a few counts were recorded for this clonotype. This chain links TRBV4-2 with TRBJ2-5, with D possibly TRBD1 on 5 matching bases. The CDR3 spans 14 residues. V was cut by 0 bases and J by 4 bases, with 9 bases left in between. Germline CDR1 reads LGHNA; CDR2 reads YNFKEQ. The CDR3 sequence: CASSQDVRVETQYF. CDR3 DNA sequence: TGTGCCAGCAGCCAAGATGTCAGGGTAGAGACCCAGTACTTC.

This clonotype has just a few counts. The chain combines TRBV29-1 with TRBJ2-2; 7 bases fit TRBD1. V lost 4 bases to trimming and J lost 1 base; unmatched junction nucleotides: 3. CDR3 size: 14 residues. The germline V gene has CDR1 SQVTM and CDR2 ANQGSEA. The CDR3, as DNA: TGCAGCGTTGGGGGACAGCTGAACACCGGGGAGCTGTTTTTT. Its translation is CSVGGQLNTGELFF.

This clonotype occurred a few times. The V call is TRBV6-1, the J call TRBJ2-1; TRBD1 agrees at 8 bases. Germline trimming cut 10 bases from V and 3 bases from J; bases unmatched to any gene: 8. Germline V CDR1 and CDR2: MNHNS, SASEGT. The CDR3 loop spans 14 amino acids. CDR3 residues: CATGQGFFYNEQFF. The CDR3 DNA follows: TGTGCCACCGGACAGGGCTTCTTCTACAATGAGCAGTTCTTC.

The chain uses TRBV7-9 and TRBJ2-5, with D tentatively TRBD2 (5 bases). The germline gives CDR1 SEHNR, CDR2 FQNEAQ (reference sequence). With 5 bases removed from V and 5 bases from J, the gap between germline ends came to 12 bases. This CDR3 contains 13 residues. The CDR3 reads CASSQTPGETQYF. Here the CDR3 DNA reads TGTGCCAGCAGCCAGACTCCGGGGGAGACCCAGTACTTC.

This rearrangement joins TRBV10-3 to TRBJ1-3; 7 bases line up with TRBD1. CDR1 and CDR2 from the germline V gene are ENHRY and SYGVKD. Trimming at V came to 4 bases and at J to 1 base, leaving 1 base not matched to a gene. CDR3 length equals 14 residues. The CDR3 DNA sequence: TGTGCCATCAGTGGGGGACAGTCTGGAAACACCATATATTTT. This encodes CAISGGQSGNTIYF.

This clonotype was seen a few times. The rearrangement links TRBV28 to TRBJ2-7; the D is unclear. From germline, CDR1 is MDHEN and CDR2 SYDVKM. Trimming removed 2 bases from V and 2 bases from J, with 10 bases in between. The CDR3 extends over 14 amino acids. CDR3 sequence (DNA): TGTGCCAGCAGTTTAGGTCCTCTAACCTACGAGCAGTACTTC. Protein sequence: CASSLGPLTYEQYF.

The gene calls are TRBV29-1 and TRBJ2-5; 8 positions match TRBD1. The CDR3 length is 12 residues. V lost 5 bases, J lost 5 bases, and 4 bases stayed unmatched. Germline loops: CDR1 SQVTM, CDR2 ANQGSEA. In nucleotides, the CDR3 is TGCAGCGTTATGACAGGGGAGGAGACCCAGTACTTC. It codes for CSVMTGEETQYF. Variable domain in full (rest from reference TRBV29-1 and TRBJ2-5): SAVISQKPSRDICQRGTSLTIQCQVDSQVTMMFWYRQQPGQSLTLIATANQGSEATYESGFVIDKFPISRPNLTFSTLTVSNMSPEDSSIYLCSVMTGEETQYFGPGTRLLVL.

The chain couples TRBV6-1 to TRBJ2-5; weak D call: TRBD2 (5 bases). Trimming shortened V by 3 bases and J by 7 bases, and 15 bases separated the two germline ends. Germline CDR1 reads MNHNS; CDR2 reads SASEGT. This CDR3 has 14 amino acids. This CDR3 reads CASSDSWESGTQYF. The CDR3, as DNA: TGTGCCAGCAGTGACAGTTGGGAGAGCGGGACCCAGTACTTC.

V is TRBV4-1 and J is TRBJ1-2; tentative D call: TRBD1 (5 bases). Trimming cost V 5 bases and J 11 bases, with 30 bases left between them. This CDR3 region has 17 residues. Germline lookup yields CDR1 MGHRA and CDR2 YSYEKL. The DNA for the CDR3 is TGCGCCAGCAGCGATACACGTGGAGGGAAAGATTTAGCAGGGTACACCTTC. This codes for CASSDTRGGKDLAGYTF.

The chain carries TRBV2 and TRBJ2-5, with TRBD2 as a possible D gene (5 bases). V gave up 5 bases and J gave up 8 bases, with 12 bases separating them. The CDR3 loop spans 12 amino acids. CDR1 is SNHLY, CDR2 FYNNEI, per germline. The CDR3, as DNA: TGTGCCAGCAGTCGGGATGTCGTTACCCAGTACTTC. Protein: CASSRDVVTQYF.

The chain is built from TRBV20-1 and TRBJ2-5, with a weak D call TRBD2 (6 bases). This CDR3 is built from 13 residues. Trimming took off 3 bases at V and 5 bases at J, with 13 bases between the two ends. Germline V gives CDR1 DFQATT, CDR2 SNEGSKA (reference sequence). CDR3 in amino acids: CSASGLGRETQYF. The CDR3 DNA reads TGCAGTGCTAGTGGTCTAGGGAGGGAGACCCAGTACTTC.

This clonotype was seen a single time. The chain has TRBV5-1 and TRBJ2-7; either TRBD1 or TRBD2 may fit D (5 bases each). This CDR3 contains 14 residues. Germline V gene sequence: CDR1 SGHRS, CDR2 YFSETQ. Trimming left V 0 bases short and J 2 bases short, with 9 bases between. The CDR3 loop reads CASSLGDHPYEQYF. In nucleotides, the CDR3 is TGCGCCAGCAGCTTGGGGGACCATCCCTACGAGCAGTACTTC.

The J gene is TRBJ2-4, the V gene TRBV9; the D call may be TRBD1 or TRBD2 (6 bases each). Germline assignment: CDR1 SGDLS and CDR2 YYNGEE. The V end lost 5 bases, the J end lost 0 bases, and 18 bases lay between the germline ends. There are 17 residues in the CDR3. The DNA of the CDR3 is TGTGCCAGCAGTGCGCAAGGAGGGGGTCTAGCCAAAAACATTCAGTACTTC. It is translated as CASSAQGGGLAKNIQYF.

The gene calls are TRBV9 and TRBJ2-3; D is unresolved. The germline gives CDR1 SGDLS, CDR2 YYNGEE. This CDR3 region has 14 residues. V was clipped by 0 bases and J by 3 bases, with 8 bases between them. CDR3 nucleotide sequence: TGTGCCAGCAGCGTAGCGCCCGTTACAGATACGCAGTATTTT. Encoded protein: CASSVAPVTDTQYF.

The V and J genes are TRBV6-5 and TRBJ2-1; the D is unclear. CDR1 and CDR2 (germline): MNHEY, SVGAGI. The germline V and J ends were trimmed by 0 bases and 6 bases, with 15 bases remaining between them. The CDR3 sequence is 16 residues long. The CDR3 loop is CASSYSRSPWGNEQFF. DNA for the CDR3: TGTGCCAGCAGTTACTCGAGGAGTCCCTGGGGCAATGAGCAGTTCTTC.

This chain joins TRBV10-3 and TRBJ2-7; D uncertain. The CDR3 sequence is 13 residues long. Germline CDR1 and CDR2: ENHRY and SYGVKD. The V gene lost 3 bases and the J gene lost 0 bases, with 6 bases spanning the gap. The chain's CDR3 is CAISDAASYEQYF. The CDR3 DNA is TGTGCCATCAGTGATGCGGCCTCCTACGAGCAGTACTTC.